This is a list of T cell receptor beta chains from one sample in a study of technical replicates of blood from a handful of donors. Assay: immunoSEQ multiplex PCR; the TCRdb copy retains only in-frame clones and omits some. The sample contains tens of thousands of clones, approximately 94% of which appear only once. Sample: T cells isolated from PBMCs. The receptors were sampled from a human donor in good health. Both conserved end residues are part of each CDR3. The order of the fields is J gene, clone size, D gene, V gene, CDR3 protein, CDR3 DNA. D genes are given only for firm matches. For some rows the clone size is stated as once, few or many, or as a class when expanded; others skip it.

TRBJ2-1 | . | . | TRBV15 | CATSRELLLYNEQFF | TGTGCCACCAGCAGAGAACTACTTCTCTACAATGAGCAGTTCTTC
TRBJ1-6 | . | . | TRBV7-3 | CASCEGGLGSPLHF | TGTGCCAGCTGCGAGGGGGGGTTGGGTTCACCCCTCCACTTT
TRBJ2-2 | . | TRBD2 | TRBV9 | CASSVPSGGASGELFF | TGTGCCAGCAGCGTACCTAGCGGGGGGGCATCGGGGGAGCTGTTTTTT
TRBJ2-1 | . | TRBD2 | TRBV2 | CASSLYSGGDYNEQFF | TGTGCCAGCAGTCTGTATAGCGGGGGGGATTACAATGAGCAGTTCTTC
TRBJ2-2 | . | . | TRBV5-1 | CASSLAQGGMFGGELFF | TGCGCCAGCAGCTTGGCGCAGGGGGGAATGTTTGGCGGGGAGCTGTTTTTT
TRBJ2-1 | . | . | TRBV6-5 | CATRQSPQIQFF | TGTGCCACTAGACAGTCGCCGCAAATTCAGTTCTTC
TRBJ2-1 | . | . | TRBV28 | CASSLYGTLTLMGNEQFF | TGTGCCAGCAGTTTATACGGGACACTAACCCTGATGGGCAATGAGCAGTTCTTC
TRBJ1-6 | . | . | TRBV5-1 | CASSFDRVRNSPLHF | TGCGCCAGCAGCTTCGACCGGGTTAGAAATTCACCCCTCCACTTT
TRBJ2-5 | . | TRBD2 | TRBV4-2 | CASSKTGGQETQYF | TGTGCCAGCAGCAAGACGGGGGGACAAGAGACCCAGTACTTC
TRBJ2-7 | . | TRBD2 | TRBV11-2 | CASSAPGLAGYEQYF | TGTGCCAGCAGCGCCCCGGGACTAGCGGGATACGAGCAGTACTTC
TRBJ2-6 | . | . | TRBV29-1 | CSVDVLQSRANVLTF | TGCAGCGTTGATGTGTTACAAAGTCGGGCCAACGTCCTGACTTTC
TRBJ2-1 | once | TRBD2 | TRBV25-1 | CASNQLGTIEQFF | TGTGCCAGCAACCAGTTAGGGACTATTGAGCAGTTCTTC
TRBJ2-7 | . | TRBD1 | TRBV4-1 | CASSQDEAGTGVGQYF | TGCGCCAGCAGCCAAGATGAAGCCGGGACAGGGGTCGGGCAGTACTTC
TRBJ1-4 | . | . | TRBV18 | CASSPYSPANEKLFF | TGTGCCAGCTCACCATACAGTCCTGCTAATGAAAAACTGTTTTTT
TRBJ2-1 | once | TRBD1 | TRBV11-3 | CASSQSGETGGESSYNEQFF | TGTGCCAGCAGCCAATCCGGAGAGACAGGGGGGGAGAGCTCCTACAATGAGCAGTTCTTC
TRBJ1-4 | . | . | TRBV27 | CASSLVAGTNEKLFF | TGTGCCAGCAGTTTAGTAGCGGGGACTAATGAAAAACTGTTTTTT
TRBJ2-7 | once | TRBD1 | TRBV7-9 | CASSPGTGGYWKRYF | TGTGCCAGCAGCCCCGGGACAGGGGGCTACTGGAAACGGTACTTC
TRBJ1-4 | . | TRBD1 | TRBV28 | CASSSMSGGLGEKLFF | TGTGCCAGCAGTTCAATGTCAGGGGGCTTGGGTGAAAAACTGTTTTTT
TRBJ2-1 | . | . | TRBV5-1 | CASSATVSEQFF | TGCGCCAGCAGCGCAACAGTTAGTGAGCAGTTCTTC
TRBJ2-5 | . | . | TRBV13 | CASSRGTETQYF | TGTGCCAGTTCCAGGGGAACGGAGACCCAGTACTTC
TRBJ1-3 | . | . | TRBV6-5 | CASSLAGEGGNTIYF | TGTGCCAGCAGTTTGGCGGGAGAAGGGGGAAACACCATATATTTT
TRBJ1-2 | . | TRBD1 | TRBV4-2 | CASSLKPDRGHGYTF | TGTGCCAGCAGCCTAAAACCCGACAGGGGCCACGGCTACACCTTC